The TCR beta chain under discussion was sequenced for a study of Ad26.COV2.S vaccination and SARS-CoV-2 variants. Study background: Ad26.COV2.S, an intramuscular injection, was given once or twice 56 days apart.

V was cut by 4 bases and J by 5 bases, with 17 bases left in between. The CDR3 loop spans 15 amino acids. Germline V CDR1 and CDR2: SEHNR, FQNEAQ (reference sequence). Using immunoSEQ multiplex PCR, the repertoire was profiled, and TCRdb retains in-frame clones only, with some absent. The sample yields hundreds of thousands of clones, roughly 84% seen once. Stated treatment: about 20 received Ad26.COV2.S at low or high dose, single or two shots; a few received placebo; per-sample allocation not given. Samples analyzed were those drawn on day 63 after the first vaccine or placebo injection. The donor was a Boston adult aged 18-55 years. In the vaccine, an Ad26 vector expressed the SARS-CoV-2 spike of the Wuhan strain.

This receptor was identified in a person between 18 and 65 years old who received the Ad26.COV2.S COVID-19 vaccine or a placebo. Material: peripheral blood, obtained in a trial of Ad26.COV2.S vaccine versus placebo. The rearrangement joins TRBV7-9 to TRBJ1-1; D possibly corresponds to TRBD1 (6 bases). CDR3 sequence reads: CASSSPGQRGTEAFF. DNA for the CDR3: TGTGCCAGCAGCTCGCCGGGACAAAGAGGGACTGAAGCTTTCTTT.